The following is a TCR beta chain sequence with its context. These data originate in a study of OX40 agonist ivuxolimab in advanced cancers. About the study: Two patients with cutaneous melanoma and one with hepatocellular carcinoma, three in total, showed partial responses.

The table came from immunoSEQ multiplex PCR; TCRdb's copy has only in-frame clones and leaves some out. The sample holds approximately 77,000 clones, around nine tenths seen once. The germline V gene has CDR1 SGHTA and CDR2 FQGTGA. V lost 3 bases and J 6 bases, leaving 8 bases between the germline ends. This CDR3 has 13 residues. The source was CD4+ or CD8+ T cells sorted from blood, collected in a trial of the OX40 agonist ivuxolimab. The clonotype was recovered from an adult with an advanced solid tumor such as melanoma, head and neck, liver or kidney cancer. The V gene is TRBV7-3, the J gene TRBJ2-2; no clear D gene. Here the CDR3 DNA reads TGTGCCAGCAGCTTTGTAGCCTCCGGGGAGCTGTTTTTT. Translated, it gives CASSFVASGELFF.